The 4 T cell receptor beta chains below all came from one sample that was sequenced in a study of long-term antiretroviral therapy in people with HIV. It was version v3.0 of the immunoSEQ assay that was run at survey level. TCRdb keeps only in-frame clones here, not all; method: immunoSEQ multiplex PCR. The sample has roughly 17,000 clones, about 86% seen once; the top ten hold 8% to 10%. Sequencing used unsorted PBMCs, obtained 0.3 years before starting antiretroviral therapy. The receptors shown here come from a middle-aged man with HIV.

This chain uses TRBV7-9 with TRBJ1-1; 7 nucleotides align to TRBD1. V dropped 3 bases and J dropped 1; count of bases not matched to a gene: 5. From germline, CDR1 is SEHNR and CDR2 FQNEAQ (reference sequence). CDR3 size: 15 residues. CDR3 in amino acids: CASSFSGTANTEAFF. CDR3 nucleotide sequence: TGTGCCAGCAGCTTTTCCGGGACAGCGAACACTGAAGCTTTCTTT.

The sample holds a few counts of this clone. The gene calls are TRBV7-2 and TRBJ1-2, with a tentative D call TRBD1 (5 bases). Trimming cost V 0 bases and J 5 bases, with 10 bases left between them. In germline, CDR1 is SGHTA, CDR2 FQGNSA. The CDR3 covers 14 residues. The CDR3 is CASSLANRRYGYTF. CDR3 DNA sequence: TGTGCCAGCAGCTTAGCGAACAGGCGGTATGGCTACACCTTC. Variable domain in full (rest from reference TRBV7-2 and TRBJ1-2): GAGVSQSPSNKVTEKGKDVELRCDPISGHTALYWYRQSLGQGLEFLIYFQGNSAPDKSGLPSDRFSAERTGGSVSTLTIQRTQQEDSAVYLCASSLANRRYGYTFGSGTRLTVV.

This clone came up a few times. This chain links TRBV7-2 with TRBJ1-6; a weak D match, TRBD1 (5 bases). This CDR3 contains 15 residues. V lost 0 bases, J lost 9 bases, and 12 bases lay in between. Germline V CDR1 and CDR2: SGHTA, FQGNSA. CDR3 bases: TGTGCCAGCAGCTTAGCGGGGCAGCCGACTTCACCCCTCCACTTT. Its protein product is CASSLAGQPTSPLHF.

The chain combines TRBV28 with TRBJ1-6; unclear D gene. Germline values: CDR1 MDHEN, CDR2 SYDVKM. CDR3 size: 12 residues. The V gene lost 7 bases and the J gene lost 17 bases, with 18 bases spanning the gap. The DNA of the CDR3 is TGTGCCAGCACCTTAGGAGGGTCTCTCATCCACTTT. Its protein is CASTLGGSLIHF.